This TCR beta chain was sequenced in a study of T cell responses to AZD1222 COVID-19 vaccine. Across the whole study: Pooled samples include second doses given at about 4 or 12 weeks.

CDR1 and CDR2 (germline): KGHSH, LQKENI. This CDR3 spans 16 amino acids. V was clipped by 1 base and J by 0 bases, with 12 bases between them. Study-level results: Clonal diversity was possibly underestimated; the donors were predominantly white British and more often female. Spike-specific TCR breadth rose after two AZD1222 doses, and depth rose as well.

TCRdb's table, derived via immunoSEQ multiplex PCR, lists solely in-frame clones and lacks some. The sample contains 180,000 or so clones, approximately 91% of which appear only once. With respect to this clone: Its specificity is unknown.

Sequencing used peripheral blood, obtained on day 0 of AZD1222 vaccination. This receptor was identified in an adult in good health. The chain is built from TRBV18 and TRBJ1-1; D is unclear. The CDR3 DNA is TGTGCCAGCTCACCACTTGAGGTCGGAATGAACACTGAAGCTTTCTTT. Translating gives CASSPLEVGMNTEAFF.